This TCR beta chain derives from a study of cytotoxic CD8 clonotypes in ibrutinib-treated CLL. Study outcomes and limitations: Patients had baseline clonality above age-matched healthy donors, and this clonality moved with circulating CD8+ T-cell counts.

CDR3 length equals 13 residues. The V end was cut by 4 bases, the J end by 1 base, with 7 bases between. Germline-derived CDR1 and CDR2 are MNHEY and SVGAGI. Assay: immunoSEQ multiplex PCR; the TCRdb copy retains only in-frame clones and omits some. The data hold some 20,000 clones, with around 85% observed a single time. As for this clone: No antigen is known for it.

The chain couples TRBV6-5 to TRBJ1-1; D gene unclear. This specimen was PBMCs, taken before ibrutinib treatment. The sequence derives from a human donor with chronic lymphocytic leukemia. CDR3 region: CASSLSGNTEAFF. The CDR3 DNA sequence: TGTGCCAGCAGTTTATCAGGGAACACTGAAGCTTTCTTT.